Following are 18 T cell receptor beta chains from one sample sequenced in a study of Graves' ophthalmopathy and Graves' hyperthyroidism. The authors amplified TCR beta CDR3 regions from RNA transcripts. First-round RT-PCR used HTBI primers; second-round multiplex PCR followed. MiXCR, applied by TCRdb to the multiplex PCR reads, yields one record per CDR3 protein. Of roughly 380,000 distinct CDR3 sequences in the sample, over 15% are singletons; the top ten hold around 6.6%. The specimen sequenced was peripheral blood. These TCRs come from a woman between 18 and 30 years old with stable Graves' hyperthyroidism.

This clonotype showed up many times. The rearrangement uses TRBV7-6 and TRBJ2-7; D gene ambiguous. This CDR3 contains 16 residues. V was cut by 4 bases and J by 4 bases, with 20 bases left in between. In germline, CDR1 is SGHVS, CDR2 FNYEAQ. The CDR3 region is CASSSGPRQGIYEQYF. The CDR3 nucleotides read TGTGCCAGCAGCTCAGGACCCCGCCAAGGGATATACGAGCAGTACTTC. The whole variable domain, filled in from reference TRBV7-6 and TRBJ2-7, reads GAGVSQSPRYKVTKRGQDVALRCDPISGHVSLYWYRQALGQGPEFLTYFNYEAQQDKSGLPNDRFSAERPEGSISTLTIQRTEQRDSAMYRCASSSGPRQGIYEQYFGPGTRLTVT.

This clonotype was seen ten or more times. The rearrangement joins TRBV6-1 to TRBJ2-7, with TRBD1 as a possible D gene (5 bases). The germline CDR1 and CDR2 sequences are MNHNS and SASEGT. Trimming removed 4 bases at V and 6 bases at J, with 10 bases between. This CDR3 comprises 12 residues. The CDR3, as DNA: TGTGCCAGCAGTGGCAGCAGGGTCGAGCAGTACTTC. Residues: CASSGSRVEQYF.

The chain joins TRBV10-3 to TRBJ2-6; maybe TRBD1 (6 bases). This CDR3 has 17 amino acids. From germline, CDR1 is ENHRY and CDR2 SYGVKD. The germline V and J ends were trimmed by 3 bases and 2 bases, with 14 bases remaining between them. CDR3 nucleotides: TGTGCCATCAGTGAACAGGGAAAGGCAGCTGGGGCCAACGTCCTGACTTTC. Its translation is CAISEQGKAAGANVLTF.

This clonotype was seen at least ten times. The chain combines TRBV27 with TRBJ1-5, with D perhaps TRBD1 (6 bases). The CDR3 length is 16 residues. Germline lookup yields CDR1 MNHEY and CDR2 SMNVEV (reference sequence). Trimming took off 8 bases at V and 1 base at J, with 18 bases between the two ends. CDR3 loop: CASSPGSRGSNQPQHF. For the CDR3, the DNA is TGTGCCAGCTCCCCCGGCAGCAGGGGAAGCAATCAGCCCCAGCATTTT.

This clonotype appeared a few times. The J gene is TRBJ2-4, the V gene TRBV4-2, with 15 bases aligning to TRBD2. The CDR3 loop spans 18 amino acids. With 4 bases clipped from V and 0 bases from J, the junction kept 4 bases outside the gene matches. Germline V gene lookup returns CDR1 LGHNA and CDR2 YNFKEQ. The CDR3 DNA follows: TGTGCCAGCAGCCCGGGGACTAGCGGGGGGTTAGCCAAAAACATTCAGTACTTC. It translates to CASSPGTSGGLAKNIQYF.

This clonotype has just a few counts. The chain carries TRBV19 and TRBJ2-7; tentatively, D is TRBD1 or TRBD2 (5 bases each). Trimming took off 4 bases at V and 3 bases at J, with 16 bases between the two ends. The CDR3 spans 15 residues. CDR1 is LNHDA and CDR2 is SQIVND in the germline V gene (reference sequence). As DNA, the CDR3 is TGTGCCAGTAGTACCACCGGGACGACCTTCTACGAGCAGTACTTC. Protein product: CASSTTGTTFYEQYF. Using reference TRBV19 and TRBJ2-7 for the parts outside the CDR3, the full variable domain is DGGITQSPKYLFRKEGQNVTLSCEQNLNHDAMYWYRQDPGQGLRLIYYSQIVNDFQKGDIAEGYSVSREKKESFPLTVTSAQKNPTAFYLCASSTTGTTFYEQYFGPGTRLTVT.

This clonotype was counted at least ten times. This sequence joins TRBV13 and TRBJ2-7; 9 bases agree with TRBD2. This CDR3 spans 15 amino acids. Per germline, CDR1 PRHDT and CDR2 FYEKMQ (reference sequence). The V and J ends lost 6 bases and 3 bases, in that order; junction bases with no gene match: 9. CDR3 DNA sequence: TGTGCCAGCAGGGCCGGGACTAGCATCCTCTACGAGCAGTACTTC. It codes for CASRAGTSILYEQYF.

This clonotype was recorded many times. The chain employs TRBV6-4 and TRBJ1-2; 7 positions agree with TRBD1. This CDR3 has 17 amino acids. Losses at the gene ends were 4 bases for V and 1 base for J; bases not matched to a gene: 12. Germline CDR1 and CDR2: MRHNA and SNTAGT. In DNA form, the CDR3 reads TGTGCCAGCAGTGGTCGAGACAGGGAGGAGAGTAACTATGGCTACACCTTC. As protein: CASSGRDREESNYGYTF.

As for this clonotype: This may be a read error: a much more frequent sequence differs by one nucleotide. This likely comes from a read error, as the CDR3 has no conserved phenylalanine or tryptophan at its end. This chain uses TRBV6-5 with TRBJ1-1; D ambiguous. Germline lookup yields CDR1 MNHEY and CDR2 SVGAGI. CDR3 size: 16 residues. V was cut by 0 bases and J by 2 bases, with 13 bases left in between. This CDR3 reads CASSYSYSSTNTEAFV. CDR3 sequence (DNA): TGTGCCAGCAGTTACTCGTACAGTAGTACTAACACTGAAGCTTTCGTT.

This clonotype was observed many times. The chain has TRBV27 and TRBJ1-5, with D possibly being TRBD1 (6 bases). The germline V and J ends were trimmed by 6 bases and 7 bases, with 22 bases remaining between them. CDR1 and CDR2 from the germline V gene are MNHEY and SMNVEV (reference sequence). The CDR3 length is 16 residues. CDR3 nucleotide sequence: TGTGCCAGCAGCCTAGTGGGGGCGAGGTTGGGCCAGCCCCAGCATTTT. This translates into CASSLVGARLGQPQHF.

This clonotype was observed many times. The gene calls are TRBV27 and TRBJ1-3, with D tentatively TRBD1 (6 bases). The CDR3 runs to 15 residues. Trimming shortened V by 6 bases and J by 0 bases, and 12 bases separated the two germline ends. Per the germline V gene, CDR1 is MNHEY and CDR2 is SMNVEV (reference sequence). The CDR3 protein is CASRDTGHSGNTIYF. CDR3 bases: TGTGCCAGCAGAGATACAGGGCACTCTGGAAACACCATATATTTT.

This clonotype was seen many times. The chain joins TRBV11-3 to TRBJ1-1, with D maybe TRBD1 (5 bases). Germline CDR1 reads SGHNT; CDR2 reads YENEEA. CDR3 size: 13 residues. Trimming pared 5 bases from V and 2 bases from J, leaving 9 bases between. The CDR3 sequence: CASSGHFNTEAFF. The CDR3, as DNA: TGTGCCAGCAGCGGACATTTCAACACTGAAGCTTTCTTT.

This clonotype was counted at least ten times. The chain links TRBV19 to TRBJ1-5, with no clear D. CDR3 size: 14 residues. Germline lookup yields CDR1 LNHDA and CDR2 SQIVND (reference sequence). V was shortened by 2 bases and J by 0 bases, with 5 bases between the two germline ends. The CDR3 nucleotides are TGTGCCAGTAGTATACAGGTTAGCAATCAGCCCCAGCATTTT. It encodes CASSIQVSNQPQHF.

In its sample, this clonotype was seen many times. The rearrangement joins TRBV24-1 to TRBJ2-7, with D uncertain. V lost 3 bases to trimming and J lost 2 bases, with 16 bases between them. CDR3 length equals 16 residues. Germline CDR1 reads KGHDR; CDR2 reads SFDVKD. The CDR3 nucleotides are TGTGCCACCAGTGATGGAAGACAAGGGAACGCCTACGAGCAGTACTTC. Its translation is CATSDGRQGNAYEQYF.

This clonotype came up many times. The CDR3 DNA reads as TGCGCCAGCAGCTTGGAGCCGCGGGGAGTCCTACACGAGCAGTACTTC. This translates into CASSLEPRGVLHEQYF. The V call is TRBV5-1, the J call TRBJ2-7, with D possibly TRBD2 on 6 matching bases. The V gene lost 0 bases and the J gene lost 5 bases, with 18 bases spanning the gap. Germline V lookup: CDR1 SGHRS, CDR2 YFSETQ. The CDR3 runs to 16 residues. Based on the CDR3 plus reference TRBV5-1 and TRBJ2-7, the full variable domain is KAGVTQTPRYLIKTRGQQVTLSCSPISGHRSVSWYQQTPGQGLQFLFEYFSETQRNKGNFPGRFSGRQFSNSRSEMNVSTLELGDSALYLCASSLEPRGVLHEQYFGPGTRLTVT.

This clonotype was recorded at least ten times. CDR3 amino acids: CASRLAGEYSYEQYF. The CDR3 nucleotides read TGTGCCAGCAGACTAGCGGGCGAGTACTCCTACGAGCAGTACTTC. The rearrangement uses TRBV28 and TRBJ2-7; TRBD2 aligns across 9 bases. CDR3 length: 15 amino acids. From germline, CDR1 is MDHEN and CDR2 SYDVKM. With V trimmed by 6 bases and J by 0 bases, 6 bases remained unmatched.

This clonotype was detected ten times or more. The CDR3 loop is CASSVLGATLRETQYF. Here the CDR3 DNA reads TGTGCCAGCAGTGTTCTAGGGGCGACCTTACGAGAGACCCAGTACTTC. The genes are TRBV6-2 or TRBV6-3 and TRBJ2-5; D might be TRBD1 (5 bases). CDR3 size: 16 residues. With 5 bases removed from V and 4 bases from J, the gap between germline ends came to 20 bases. Germline V gene lookup returns CDR1 MNHEY and CDR2 SVGEGT.

This clonotype has ten or more counts. V gene TRBV7-2 combines with J gene TRBJ2-2, with 9 positions matching TRBD1. The CDR3 extends over 16 amino acids. The V gene end was trimmed by 0 bases and the J gene end by 6 bases; junction bases not matched to a gene: 5. Germline V lookup: CDR1 SGHTA, CDR2 FQGNSA. The CDR3 here is CASSLAGTGRAGELFF. In nucleotides, the CDR3 is TGTGCCAGCAGCTTAGCCGGGACAGGGAGGGCCGGGGAGCTGTTTTTT.